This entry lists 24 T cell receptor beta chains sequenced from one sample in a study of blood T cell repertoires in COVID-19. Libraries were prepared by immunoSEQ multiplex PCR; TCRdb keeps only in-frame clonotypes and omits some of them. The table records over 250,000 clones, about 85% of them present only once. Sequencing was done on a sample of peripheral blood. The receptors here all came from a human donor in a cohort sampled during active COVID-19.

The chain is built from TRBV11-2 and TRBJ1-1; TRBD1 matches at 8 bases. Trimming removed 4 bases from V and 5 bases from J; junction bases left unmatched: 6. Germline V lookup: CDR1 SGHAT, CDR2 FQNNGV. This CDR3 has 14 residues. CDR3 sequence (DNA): TGTGCCAGCAGCTCCGGGACAGGCAAGACTGAAGCTTTCTTT. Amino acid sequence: CASSSGTGKTEAFF.

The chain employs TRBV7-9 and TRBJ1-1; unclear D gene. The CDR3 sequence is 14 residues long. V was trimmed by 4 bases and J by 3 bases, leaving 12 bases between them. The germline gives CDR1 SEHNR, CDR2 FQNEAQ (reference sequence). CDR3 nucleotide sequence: TGTGCCAGCAGCTCCTTATTGTCGGACACTGAAGCTTTCTTT. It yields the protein CASSSLLSDTEAFF.

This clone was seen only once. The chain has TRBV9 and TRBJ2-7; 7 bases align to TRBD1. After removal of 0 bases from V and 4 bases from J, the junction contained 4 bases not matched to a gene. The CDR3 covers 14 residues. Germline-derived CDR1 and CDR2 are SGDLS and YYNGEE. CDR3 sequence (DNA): TGTGCCAGCAGCGTAGGGACAGGCTTTTACGAGCAGTACTTC. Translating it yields CASSVGTGFYEQYF.

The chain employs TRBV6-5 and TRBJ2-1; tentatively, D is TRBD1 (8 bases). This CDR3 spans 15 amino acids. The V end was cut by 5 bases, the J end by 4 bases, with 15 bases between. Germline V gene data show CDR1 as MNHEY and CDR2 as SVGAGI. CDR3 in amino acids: CASSRGQGGYNEQFF. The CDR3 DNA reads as TGTGCCAGCAGTCGTGGACAGGGAGGGTACAATGAGCAGTTCTTC.

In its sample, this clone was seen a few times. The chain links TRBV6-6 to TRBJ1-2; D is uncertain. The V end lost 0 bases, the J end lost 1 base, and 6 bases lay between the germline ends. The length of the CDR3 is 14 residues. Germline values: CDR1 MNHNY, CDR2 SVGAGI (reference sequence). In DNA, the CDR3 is TGTGCCAGCAGTTACTCCCAGTTTAACTATGGCTACACCTTC. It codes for CASSYSQFNYGYTF.

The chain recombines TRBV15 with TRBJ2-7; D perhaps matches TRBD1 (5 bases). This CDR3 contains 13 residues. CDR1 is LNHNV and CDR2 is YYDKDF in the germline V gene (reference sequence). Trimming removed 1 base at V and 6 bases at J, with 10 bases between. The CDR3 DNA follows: TGTGCCACCAGCAGAGCACCTAGGGGCGAGCAGTACTTC. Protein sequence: CATSRAPRGEQYF.

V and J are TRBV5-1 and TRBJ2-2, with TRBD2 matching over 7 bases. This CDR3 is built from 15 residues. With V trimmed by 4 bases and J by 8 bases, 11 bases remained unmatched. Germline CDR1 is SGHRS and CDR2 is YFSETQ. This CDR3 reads CASSLPGAGTGELFF. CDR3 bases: TGCGCCAGCAGCCTCCCGGGAGCGGGAACTGGGGAGCTGTTTTTT.

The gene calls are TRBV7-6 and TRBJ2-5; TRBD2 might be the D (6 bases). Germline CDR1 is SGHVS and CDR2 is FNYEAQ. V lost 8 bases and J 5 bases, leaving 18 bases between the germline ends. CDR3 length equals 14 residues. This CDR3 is CASSNPGRQETQYF. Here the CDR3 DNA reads TGTGCCAGCTCCAACCCTGGGAGGCAGGAGACCCAGTACTTC.

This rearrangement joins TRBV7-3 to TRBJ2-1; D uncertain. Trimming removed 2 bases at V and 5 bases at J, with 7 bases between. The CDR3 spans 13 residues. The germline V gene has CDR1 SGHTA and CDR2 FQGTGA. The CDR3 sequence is CASSLGADNEQFF. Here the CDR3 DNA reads TGTGCCAGCAGCTTAGGCGCGGACAATGAGCAGTTCTTC.

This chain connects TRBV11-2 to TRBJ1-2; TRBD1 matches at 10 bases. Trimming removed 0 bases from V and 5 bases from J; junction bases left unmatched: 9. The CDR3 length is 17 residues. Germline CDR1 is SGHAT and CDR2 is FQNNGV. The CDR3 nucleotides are TGTGCCAGCAGCTTAGAAAGGGGGACAGGGGCACTTTATGGCTACACCTTC. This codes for CASSLERGTGALYGYTF.

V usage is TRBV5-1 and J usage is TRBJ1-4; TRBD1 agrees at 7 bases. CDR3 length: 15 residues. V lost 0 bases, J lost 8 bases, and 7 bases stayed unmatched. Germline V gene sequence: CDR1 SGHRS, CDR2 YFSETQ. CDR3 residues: CASSLAGQAGEKLFF. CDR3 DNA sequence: TGCGCCAGCAGCTTGGCCGGACAGGCGGGGGAAAAACTGTTTTTT. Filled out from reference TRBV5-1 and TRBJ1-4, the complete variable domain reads KAGVTQTPRYLIKTRGQQVTLSCSPISGHRSVSWYQQTPGQGLQFLFEYFSETQRNKGNFPGRFSGRQFSNSRSEMNVSTLELGDSALYLCASSLAGQAGEKLFFGSGTQLSVL.

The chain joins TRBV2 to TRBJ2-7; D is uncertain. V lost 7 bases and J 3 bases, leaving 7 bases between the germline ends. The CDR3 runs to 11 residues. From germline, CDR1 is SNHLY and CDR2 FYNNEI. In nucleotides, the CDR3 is TGTGCCAGCATACTTCACTACGAGCAGTACTTC. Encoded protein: CASILHYEQYF.

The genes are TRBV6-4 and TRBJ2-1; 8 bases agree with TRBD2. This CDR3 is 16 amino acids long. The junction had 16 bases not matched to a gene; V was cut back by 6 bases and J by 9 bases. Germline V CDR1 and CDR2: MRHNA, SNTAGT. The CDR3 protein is CASRSSGSTVHGEQFF. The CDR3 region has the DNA TGTGCCAGCAGAAGCAGCGGGAGCACAGTTCATGGTGAGCAGTTCTTC.

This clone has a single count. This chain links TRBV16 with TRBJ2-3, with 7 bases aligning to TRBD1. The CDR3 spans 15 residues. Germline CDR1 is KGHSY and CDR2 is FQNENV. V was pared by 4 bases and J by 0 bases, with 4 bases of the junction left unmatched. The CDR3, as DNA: TGTGCCAGCAGCCGAAACAGGGGTAGCACAGATACGCAGTATTTT. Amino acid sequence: CASSRNRGSTDTQYF.

CDR3 nucleotides: TGTGCCAGCAGCTACCCGGGAGGCGAGCAGTACTTC. Translated: CASSYPGGEQYF. The chain couples TRBV7-9 to TRBJ2-7, with TRBD2 identical over 7 bases. The CDR3 length is 12 residues. Germline-derived CDR1 and CDR2 are SEHNR and FQNEAQ (reference sequence). V was pared by 4 bases and J by 6 bases, with 3 bases of the junction left unmatched.

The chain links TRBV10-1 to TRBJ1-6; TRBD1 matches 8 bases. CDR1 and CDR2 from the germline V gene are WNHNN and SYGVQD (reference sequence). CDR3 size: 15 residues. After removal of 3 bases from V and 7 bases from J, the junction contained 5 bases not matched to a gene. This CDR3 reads CASSEGGTGNSPLHF. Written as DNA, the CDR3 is TGCGCCAGCAGTGAAGGGGGGACAGGCAATTCACCCCTCCACTTT.

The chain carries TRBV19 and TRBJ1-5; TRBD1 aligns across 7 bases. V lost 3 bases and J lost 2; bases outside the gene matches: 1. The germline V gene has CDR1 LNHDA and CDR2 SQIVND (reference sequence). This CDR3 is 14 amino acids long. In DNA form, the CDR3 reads TGTGCCAGTAGTATCAGGGGGGGCAATCAGCCCCAGCATTTT. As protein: CASSIRGGNQPQHF.

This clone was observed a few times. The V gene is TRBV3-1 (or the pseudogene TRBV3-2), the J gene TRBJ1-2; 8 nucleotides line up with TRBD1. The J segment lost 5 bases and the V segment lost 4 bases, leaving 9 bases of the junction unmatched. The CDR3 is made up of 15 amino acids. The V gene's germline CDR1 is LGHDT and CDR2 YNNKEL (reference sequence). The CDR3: CASSPGTGRFYGYTF. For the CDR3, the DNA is TGTGCCAGCAGCCCAGGGACAGGTCGATTTTATGGCTACACCTTC.

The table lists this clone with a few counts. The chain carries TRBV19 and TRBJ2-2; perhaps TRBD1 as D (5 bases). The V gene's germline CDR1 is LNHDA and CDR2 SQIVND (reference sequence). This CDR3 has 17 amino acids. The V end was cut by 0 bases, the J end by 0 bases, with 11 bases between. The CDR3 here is CASSIDFVRANTGELFF. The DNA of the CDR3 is TGTGCCAGTAGTATAGATTTCGTCAGGGCGAACACCGGGGAGCTGTTTTTT. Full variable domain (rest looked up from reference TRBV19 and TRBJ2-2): DGGITQSPKYLFRKEGQNVTLSCEQNLNHDAMYWYRQDPGQGLRLIYYSQIVNDFQKGDIAEGYSVSREKKESFPLTVTSAQKNPTAFYLCASSIDFVRANTGELFFGEGSRLTVL.

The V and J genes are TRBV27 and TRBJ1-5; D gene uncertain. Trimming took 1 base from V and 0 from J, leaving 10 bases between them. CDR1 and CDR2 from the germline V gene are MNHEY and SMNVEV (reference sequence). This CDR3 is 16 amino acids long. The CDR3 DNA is TGTGCCAGCAGTTTATTTGGGAGTAATAGCAATCAGCCCCAGCATTTT. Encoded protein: CASSLFGSNSNQPQHF.

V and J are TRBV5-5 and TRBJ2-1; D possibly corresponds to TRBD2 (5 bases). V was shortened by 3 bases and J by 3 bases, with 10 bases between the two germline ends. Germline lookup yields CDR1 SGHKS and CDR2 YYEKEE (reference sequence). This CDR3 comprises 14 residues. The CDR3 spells CASSSRAIYNEQFF. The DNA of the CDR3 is TGTGCCAGCAGCTCGAGGGCGATCTACAATGAGCAGTTCTTC.

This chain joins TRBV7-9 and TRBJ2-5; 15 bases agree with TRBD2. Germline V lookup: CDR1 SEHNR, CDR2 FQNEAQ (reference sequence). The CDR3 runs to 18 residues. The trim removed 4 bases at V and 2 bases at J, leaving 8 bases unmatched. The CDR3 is CASSSPGLAGGFQETQYF. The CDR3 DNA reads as TGTGCCAGCAGCTCCCCGGGACTAGCGGGAGGTTTTCAAGAGACCCAGTACTTC.

Written as DNA, the CDR3 is TGCGCCAGCAGCAGCGGGACAGGGGCCTCCTACGAGCAGTACTTC. Its translation is CASSSGTGASYEQYF. The chain recombines TRBV5-1 with TRBJ2-7, with TRBD1 identical over 10 bases. The germline V gene has CDR1 SGHRS and CDR2 YFSETQ. The CDR3 totals 15 residues. V shed 4 bases and J 0 bases; nucleotides not matched to a gene: 4.

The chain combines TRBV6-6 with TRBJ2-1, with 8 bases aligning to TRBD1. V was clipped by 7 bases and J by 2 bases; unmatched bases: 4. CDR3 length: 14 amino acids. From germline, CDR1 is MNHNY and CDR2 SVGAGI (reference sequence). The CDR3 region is CASTTGGTYNEQFF. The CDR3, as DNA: TGTGCCAGCACCACAGGGGGAACCTACAATGAGCAGTTCTTC.